This is a list of T cell receptor beta chains from one sample in a study of somatic mutations in cytotoxic T cells in rheumatoid arthritis. This table comes from immunoSEQ multiplex PCR, and its TCRdb copy is limited to in-frame clones, with some not included. This repertoire shows about 20,000 clones, around 83% found once; its top ten account for about 19%. The sequenced sample was CD8+ T cells sorted from blood. These receptors all stem from a woman aged 50 to 60 in good health. Both conserved end residues are trimmed from each CDR3. Each record gives: V gene, CDR3 length, clone size, J gene, CDR3 protein. Only part of the rows carry a size: once, few, many, or a class if the clone is expanded.

TRBV4-3	12	-	TRBJ2-2	ASSQDQAGLKLF
TRBV7-9	10	-	TRBJ1-2	ASSAGVEGYT
TRBV5-1	13	-	TRBJ1-1	ASSPSRGSHTEAF
TRBV28	13	-	TRBJ1-5	ASSVDTYSNQPQH
TRBV11-2	11	-	TRBJ2-7	ASSLGQTYEQY
TRBV5-4	14	-	TRBJ2-5	ASSLVLTNQQETQY
TRBV10-1	11	-	TRBJ1-2	ASSESAGSGYT
TRBV7-9	11	-	TRBJ2-1	ASSPGTSNEQF
TRBV7-9	11	-	TRBJ2-3	ASSARGGDTQY
TRBV6-1	13	once	TRBJ2-5	ASSGLAGGPETQY
TRBV25-1	12	-	TRBJ1-6	ASSPREFLAPLH
TRBV9	13	-	TRBJ2-3	ASALGRLGTDTQY
TRBV6-5	13	large	TRBJ2-1	ASSYSSGFVNEQF
TRBV28	13	-	TRBJ2-2	ASSLGGVATGELF
TRBV4-3	13	-	TRBJ1-4	ASSRQAPTNEKLF
TRBV10-2	11	-	TRBJ1-2	ASSVSGFDGYT
TRBV6-5	11	-	TRBJ1-5	ASSYGGNQPQH
TRBV6-5	13	-	TRBJ2-2	ASSRGQGTHRELF
TRBV28	11	-	TRBJ2-1	ASSLAGPNEQF
TRBV7-2	11	-	TRBJ2-3	ASSLDPTDTQY
TRBV5-6	10	-	TRBJ1-2	ASSLDPNGYT
TRBV29-1	8	-	TRBJ1-1	SVGGTEAF
TRBV6-5	13	-	TRBJ2-1	ASNLRGGSYNEQF
TRBV7-2	14	-	TRBJ2-2	ASSLASGSYTGELF
TRBV7-9	13	-	TRBJ1-5	ASSSGGDVGQPQH